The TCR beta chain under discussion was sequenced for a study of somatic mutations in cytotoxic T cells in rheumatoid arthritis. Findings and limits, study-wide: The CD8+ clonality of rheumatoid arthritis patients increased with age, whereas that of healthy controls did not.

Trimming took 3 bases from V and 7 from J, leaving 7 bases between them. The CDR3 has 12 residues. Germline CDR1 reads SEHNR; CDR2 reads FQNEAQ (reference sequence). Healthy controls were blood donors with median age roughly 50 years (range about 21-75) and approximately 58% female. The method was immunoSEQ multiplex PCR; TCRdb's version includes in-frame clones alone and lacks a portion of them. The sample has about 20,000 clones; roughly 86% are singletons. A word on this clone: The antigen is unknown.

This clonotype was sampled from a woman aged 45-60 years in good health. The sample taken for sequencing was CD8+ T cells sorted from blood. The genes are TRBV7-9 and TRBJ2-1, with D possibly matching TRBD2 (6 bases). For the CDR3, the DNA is TGTGCCAGCAGCTTGGGGAGGAATGAGCAGTTCTTC. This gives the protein CASSLGRNEQFF.